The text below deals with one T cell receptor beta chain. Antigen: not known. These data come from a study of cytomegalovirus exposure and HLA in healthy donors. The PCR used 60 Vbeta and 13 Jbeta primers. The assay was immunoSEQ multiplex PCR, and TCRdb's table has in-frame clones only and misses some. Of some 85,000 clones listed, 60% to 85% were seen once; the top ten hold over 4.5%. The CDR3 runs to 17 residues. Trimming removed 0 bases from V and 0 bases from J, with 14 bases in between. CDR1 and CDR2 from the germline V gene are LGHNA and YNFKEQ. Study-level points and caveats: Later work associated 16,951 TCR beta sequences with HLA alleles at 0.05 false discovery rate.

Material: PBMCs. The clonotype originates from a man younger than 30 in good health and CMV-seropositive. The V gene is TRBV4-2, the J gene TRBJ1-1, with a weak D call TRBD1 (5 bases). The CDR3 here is CASSQDPQGRMNTEAFF. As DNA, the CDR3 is TGTGCCAGCAGCCAAGATCCGCAGGGAAGAATGAACACTGAAGCTTTCTTT.